The rows below give T cell receptor beta chains drawn from one sample of a study of blood T cell repertoires in COVID-19. TCRdb's copy holds only in-frame clones and misses some; the assay was immunoSEQ multiplex PCR. The sample holds 150,000 to 200,000 clones; 85% to 90% are singletons and the top ten take 3.7%. The sequenced sample was peripheral blood. The receptor set was obtained from a man aged 18 to 29 with active or convalescent COVID-19. The CDR3 runs from the conserved cysteine through the conserved F or W. The D gene is left open where the match is weak. Clone size is not always given. Where it is, it says once, few, many or a class for expanded clones.

j_call: TRBJ1-1; clone_size: -; v_call: TRBV5-6; d_call: -; cdr3_nt: TGTGCCAGCAGCAGTAATACACAGGGTGGCACTGAAGCTTTCTTT; cdr3_aa: CASSSNTQGGTEAFF
j_call: TRBJ1-3; clone_size: -; v_call: TRBV28; d_call: -; cdr3_nt: TGTGCCAGCAGTAGGGGCTCTGGAAACACCATATATTTT; cdr3_aa: CASSRGSGNTIYF
j_call: TRBJ1-2; clone_size: few; v_call: TRBV28; d_call: -; cdr3_nt: TGTGCCAGCACCAAACAGGGCTTTAACTATGGCTACACCTTC; cdr3_aa: CASTKQGFNYGYTF
j_call: TRBJ2-1; clone_size: -; v_call: TRBV3-1/TRBV3-2; d_call: TRBD2; cdr3_nt: TGTGCCAGCAGCCAAGTCGTACTAGCGGGGTACAATGAGCAGTTCTTC; cdr3_aa: CASSQVVLAGYNEQFF
j_call: TRBJ1-1; clone_size: -; v_call: TRBV7-9; d_call: -; cdr3_nt: TGTGCCAGCTGGTCGGGAGGGTTCAACACTGAAGCTTTCTTT; cdr3_aa: CASWSGGFNTEAFF
j_call: TRBJ2-2; clone_size: once; v_call: TRBV11-2; d_call: TRBD1; cdr3_nt: TGTGCCAGCAGCGTTGTGGGGACAGGGTTTAACGGGGAGCTGTTTTTT; cdr3_aa: CASSVVGTGFNGELFF
j_call: TRBJ2-3; clone_size: -; v_call: TRBV28; d_call: -; cdr3_nt: TGTGCCAGCAGCCCCGGGATCAGCACAGATACGCAGTATTTT; cdr3_aa: CASSPGISTDTQYF
j_call: TRBJ2-3; clone_size: -; v_call: TRBV4-1; d_call: TRBD2; cdr3_nt: TGCGCCAGCAGCCAAGCTAGCGGGGGGGGGACAGGTACGCAGTATTTT; cdr3_aa: CASSQASGGGTGTQYF
j_call: TRBJ2-7; clone_size: -; v_call: TRBV11-2; d_call: TRBD2; cdr3_nt: TGTGCCAGCAGCCAATGGGGAGGGACGGTCTCCTACGAGCAGTACTTC; cdr3_aa: CASSQWGGTVSYEQYF
j_call: TRBJ2-1; clone_size: -; v_call: TRBV6-5; d_call: TRBD2; cdr3_nt: TGTGCCAGCGGGGGACTAGCGGGAGAGGTTGAGCAGTTCTTC; cdr3_aa: CASGGLAGEVEQFF
j_call: TRBJ1-5; clone_size: -; v_call: TRBV5-4; d_call: -; cdr3_nt: TGTGCCAGCAGCGCATCCGGTAGCAATCAGCCCCAGCATTTT; cdr3_aa: CASSASGSNQPQHF
j_call: TRBJ1-6; clone_size: -; v_call: TRBV28; d_call: TRBD1; cdr3_nt: TGTGCCAGCAGTTCCCTCCCCGGGACAGGGGACAATTCACCCCTCCACTTT; cdr3_aa: CASSSLPGTGDNSPLHF
j_call: TRBJ2-3; clone_size: few; v_call: TRBV30; d_call: TRBD2; cdr3_nt: TGTGCCTGCCGGGGACTAGCGGGCACAGATACGCAGTATTTT; cdr3_aa: CACRGLAGTDTQYF
j_call: TRBJ1-1; clone_size: -; v_call: TRBV28; d_call: -; cdr3_nt: TGTGCCAGCAGTGTCTTTTCGGGACAAATGAACACTGAAGCTTTCTTT; cdr3_aa: CASSVFSGQMNTEAFF
j_call: TRBJ1-1; clone_size: -; v_call: TRBV19; d_call: -; cdr3_nt: TGTGCCAGTAGTATCGGCGGATTGAACACTGAAGCTTTCTTT; cdr3_aa: CASSIGGLNTEAFF
j_call: TRBJ1-4; clone_size: -; v_call: TRBV5-1; d_call: TRBD1; cdr3_nt: TGCGCCAGCAGCTTGGAGGGGACAGGGAATGAAAAACTGTTTTTT; cdr3_aa: CASSLEGTGNEKLFF
j_call: TRBJ2-7; clone_size: few; v_call: TRBV7-9; d_call: -; cdr3_nt: TGTGCCAGCAGCTTAGCCTTTCGGAGCTCCTACGAGCAGTACTTC; cdr3_aa: CASSLAFRSSYEQYF
j_call: TRBJ2-6; clone_size: -; v_call: TRBV5-5; d_call: TRBD1; cdr3_nt: TGTGCCAGCAGCATACAGGGGTCTGGGGCCAACGTCCTGACTTTC; cdr3_aa: CASSIQGSGANVLTF
j_call: TRBJ2-3; clone_size: -; v_call: TRBV6-5; d_call: -; cdr3_nt: TGTGCCAGCAGCGGGACTGTTAAAGATACGCAGTATTTT; cdr3_aa: CASSGTVKDTQYF
j_call: TRBJ1-2; clone_size: -; v_call: TRBV18; d_call: -; cdr3_nt: TGTGCCAGCTCACCACAGGCGGGTTTCTATGGCTACACCTTC; cdr3_aa: CASSPQAGFYGYTF
j_call: TRBJ1-2; clone_size: -; v_call: TRBV27; d_call: -; cdr3_nt: TGTGCCAGCAGTACTCTCGGGGGATACTATGGCTACACCTTC; cdr3_aa: CASSTLGGYYGYTF
j_call: TRBJ1-1; clone_size: -; v_call: TRBV28; d_call: -; cdr3_nt: TGTGCCAGCGGACCAAACCTGGGGCGAGACGACACTGAAGCTTTCTTT; cdr3_aa: CASGPNLGRDDTEAFF
j_call: TRBJ2-3; clone_size: -; v_call: TRBV27; d_call: TRBD2; cdr3_nt: TGTGCCAGCAGGGGGCTCCAGCGGGGGGGCACAGATACGCAGTATTTT; cdr3_aa: CASRGLQRGGTDTQYF
j_call: TRBJ2-1; clone_size: -; v_call: TRBV6-6; d_call: TRBD1; cdr3_nt: TGTGCCACCGGGACAGGTGGGTTATCCTACAATGAGCAGTTCTTC; cdr3_aa: CATGTGGLSYNEQFF
j_call: TRBJ2-2; clone_size: -; v_call: TRBV11-3; d_call: TRBD1; cdr3_nt: TGTGCCAGCAGCTTAGGACAGGGGAACACCGGGGAGCTGTTTTTT; cdr3_aa: CASSLGQGNTGELFF
j_call: TRBJ2-3; clone_size: -; v_call: TRBV5-1; d_call: -; cdr3_nt: TGCGCCAGCAGCTTCGGGGGTACGCAGTATTTT; cdr3_aa: CASSFGGTQYF
j_call: TRBJ2-1; clone_size: -; v_call: TRBV27; d_call: TRBD2; cdr3_nt: TGTGCCAGCAGTCATAGCGGGATACCTGGTGAGCAGTTCTTC; cdr3_aa: CASSHSGIPGEQFF
j_call: TRBJ2-2; clone_size: -; v_call: TRBV18; d_call: -; cdr3_nt: TGTGCCAGCTCACCGATTGAGGGCTTGAACACCGGGGAGCTGTTTTTT; cdr3_aa: CASSPIEGLNTGELFF
j_call: TRBJ2-1; clone_size: -; v_call: TRBV19; d_call: TRBD1; cdr3_nt: TGTGCCAGTTCGGACAGGGCGGAGGGTGAGCAGTTCTTC; cdr3_aa: CASSDRAEGEQFF
j_call: TRBJ2-1; clone_size: -; v_call: TRBV7-3; d_call: TRBD1; cdr3_nt: TGTGCCAGCAGCTGGGGGACAGGAAACAATGAGCAGTTCTTC; cdr3_aa: CASSWGTGNNEQFF